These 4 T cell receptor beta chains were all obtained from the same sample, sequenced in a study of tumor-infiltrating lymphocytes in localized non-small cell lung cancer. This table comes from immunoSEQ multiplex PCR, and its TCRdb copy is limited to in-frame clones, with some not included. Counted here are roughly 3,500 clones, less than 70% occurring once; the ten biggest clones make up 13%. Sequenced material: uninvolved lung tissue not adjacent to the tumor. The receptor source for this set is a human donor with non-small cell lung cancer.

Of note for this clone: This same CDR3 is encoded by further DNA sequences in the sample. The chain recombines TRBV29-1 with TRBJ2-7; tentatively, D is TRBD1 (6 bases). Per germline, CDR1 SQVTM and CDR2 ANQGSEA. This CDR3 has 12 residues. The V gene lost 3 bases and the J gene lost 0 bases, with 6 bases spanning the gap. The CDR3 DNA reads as TGCAGCGTTGACAGGGGCTCCTACGAGCAGTACTTC. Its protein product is CSVDRGSYEQYF.

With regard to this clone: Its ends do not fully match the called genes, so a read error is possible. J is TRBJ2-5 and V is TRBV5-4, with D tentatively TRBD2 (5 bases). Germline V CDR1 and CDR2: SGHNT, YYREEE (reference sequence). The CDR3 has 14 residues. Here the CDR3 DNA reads TGTGCCAGCAGCTCCCTCGGGGAGAGAGGGTTGGAGAACTTC. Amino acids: CASSSLGERGLENF.

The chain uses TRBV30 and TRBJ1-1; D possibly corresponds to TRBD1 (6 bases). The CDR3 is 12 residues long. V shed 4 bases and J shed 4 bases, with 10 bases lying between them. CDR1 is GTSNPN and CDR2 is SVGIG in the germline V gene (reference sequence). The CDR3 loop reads CAWMRGITEAFF. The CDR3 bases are TGTGCCTGGATGAGGGGGATCACTGAAGCTTTCTTT.

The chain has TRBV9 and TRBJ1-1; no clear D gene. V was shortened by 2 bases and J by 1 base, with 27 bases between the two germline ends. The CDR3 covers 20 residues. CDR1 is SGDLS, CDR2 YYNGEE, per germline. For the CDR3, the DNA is TGTGCCAGCAGCGTTGGGTCCAGGCCCGTCGGGAAGAGCAAGAACACTGAAGCTTTCTTT. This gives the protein CASSVGSRPVGKSKNTEAFF.